Each of the 5 T cell receptor beta chains below was sequenced from the same sample in a study of blood T cells in healthy people across ages. The authors ran a second PCR of roughly 6 to 12 cycles using a sample-barcoded 5' primer and a J-beta primer mix. Each CDR3 protein is one row after TCRdb ran MiXCR on the 5' RACE reads. The sample gives about 1,500,000 distinct CDR3 sequences, roughly 28% of which show up once; 7.7% is in the top ten. The specimen sequenced was blood. The source of these receptors is a woman younger than 45 in good health.

This clonotype was counted a few times. The rearrangement links TRBV5-1 to TRBJ2-5; 7 bases fit TRBD1. The DNA end favors TRBJ2-7, so the J call may be wrong. This CDR3 contains 15 residues. The germline V gene has CDR1 SGHRS and CDR2 YFSETQ. For the CDR3, the DNA is TGCGCCAGCAGCTTGGCGTTACAGGGGATGGGCGAGCAGTACTTC. Translated: CASSLALQGMGEQYF.

This chain connects TRBV7-9 to TRBJ2-5, with 8 bases matching TRBD2. The DNA end favors TRBJ2-7, so the J call may be wrong. The V gene's germline CDR1 is SEHNR and CDR2 FQNEAQ (reference sequence). This CDR3 contains 14 residues. The CDR3 sequence: CASSPKVAGSEQYF. The CDR3 nucleotides read TGTGCCAGCAGCCCTAAGGTAGCGGGGAGCGAGCAGTACTTC.

This chain uses TRBV20-1 with TRBJ2-6, with D unclear. Germline values: CDR1 DFQATT, CDR2 SNEGSKA (reference sequence). The CDR3 contains 16 residues. V lost 3 bases, J lost 2 bases, and 14 bases lay in between. CDR3 sequence (DNA): TGCAGTGCTAGCCCCGACTTGGGCACTGGGGCCAACGTCCTGACTTTC. Translating gives CSASPDLGTGANVLTF.

The chain couples TRBV5-6 to TRBJ1-5; no clear D gene. The V and J ends lost 2 bases and 6 bases respectively, with 12 bases between them. The CDR3 has 14 residues. The germline gives CDR1 SGHDT, CDR2 YYEEEE. CDR3 residues: CASSFGERSQPQHF. CDR3 nucleotides: TGTGCCAGCAGCTTCGGGGAACGCAGTCAGCCCCAGCATTTT.

The V and J genes are TRBV11-2 and TRBJ1-5; D not certain. The CDR3 covers 15 residues. CDR1 SGHAT and CDR2 FQNNGV come from the germline V gene. Between the trimmed V and J ends, which lost 3 bases and 5 bases, there was a span of 14 bases. Written as DNA, the CDR3 is TGTGCCAGCAGCTTTAGCGGAGGGCGGGATCAGCCCCAGCATTTT. Protein product: CASSFSGGRDQPQHF.